These 4 T cell receptor beta chains came from one sample sequenced in a study of cytomegalovirus exposure and HLA in healthy donors. The PCR had 60 Vbeta and 13 Jbeta primers. Some clones are missing from TCRdb's copy, which holds only in-frame ones; the method was immunoSEQ multiplex PCR. This table holds some 200,000 clones, under 85% found once. Material: PBMCs. The receptors come from a man aged 50 to 60 in good health and CMV-seronegative.

J is TRBJ1-5 and V is TRBV6-1; D is unclear. Germline CDR1 MNHNS, CDR2 SASEGT. V lost 6 bases to trimming and J lost 4 bases, with 10 bases between them. CDR3 length equals 13 residues. The CDR3 loop is CASSFIGNQPQHF. In nucleotides, the CDR3 is TGTGCCAGCAGCTTTATCGGTAATCAGCCCCAGCATTTT.

The V call is TRBV5-6, the J call TRBJ2-1; TRBD1 matches 7 bases. Germline V gives CDR1 SGHDT, CDR2 YYEEEE. The CDR3 is 12 residues long. V lost 3 bases, J lost 8 bases, and 2 bases stayed unmatched. DNA for the CDR3: TGTGCCAGCAGCTCAACAGGGGATGAGCAGTTCTTC. The encoded protein is CASSSTGDEQFF.

This chain uses TRBV10-3 with TRBJ2-7, with 15 bases that match TRBD2. Germline CDR1 is ENHRY and CDR2 is SYGVKD. V shed 11 bases and J 0 bases; nucleotides not matched to a gene: 5. This CDR3 contains 15 residues. The CDR3, as DNA: TGTGCCTCCGGACTAGCGGGAGGGCCCTCCTACGAGCAGTACTTC. This gives the protein CASGLAGGPSYEQYF.

The gene calls are TRBV5-1 and TRBJ2-5, with 8 bases identical to TRBD2. Trimming at V came to 4 bases and at J to 5 bases, leaving 10 bases not matched to a gene. The CDR3 spans 15 residues. Germline V lookup: CDR1 SGHRS, CDR2 YFSETQ. In nucleotides, the CDR3 is TGCGCCAGCAGCCCCCGGACTAGCTCGAGGGAGACCCAGTACTTC. This gives the protein CASSPRTSSRETQYF.